The rows below give T cell receptor beta chains drawn from one sample of a study of somatic mutations in cytotoxic T cells in rheumatoid arthritis. Here immunoSEQ multiplex PCR was the method, and the copy in TCRdb shows in-frame clones only, minus some. The sample yields around 19,000 clones, about three quarters seen once. Material for sequencing was CD8+ T cells sorted from blood. Receptors originate from an adult with rheumatoid arthritis. Both conserved end residues are part of each CDR3. A D gene is named only where the DNA matches it firmly. Rows may omit the clone size; those that give it use once, few, many or a size class.

>TRBD2|TRBJ2-1|NA|TRBV4-1
TGCGCCAGCAGCCAAGATAGACTAGCGGGAGGGAATGAGCAGTTCTTC
CASSQDRLAGGNEQFF
>TRBD1|TRBJ2-1|NA|TRBV2
TGTGCCAGCAGCGCAGGGGGCGGTGAGCAGTTCTTC
CASSAGGGEQFF
>NA|TRBJ1-2|NA|TRBV11-2
TGTGCCAGCAGCTCAGTAGGAGGCTACACCTTC
CASSSVGGYTF
>TRBD1|TRBJ2-7|NA|TRBV4-1
TGCGCCAGCAGCGCACAGGGGGTCACTGCCTACGAGCAGTACTTC
CASSAQGVTAYEQYF
>NA|TRBJ1-3|NA|TRBV19
TGTGCCAGTAGTATTGACGGATCTGGAAACACCATATATTTT
CASSIDGSGNTIYF
>NA|TRBJ1-2|NA|TRBV7-9
TGTGCCAGCGTCAGGGAGGAGAACTATGGCTACACCTTC
CASVREENYGYTF
>NA|TRBJ2-7|NA|TRBV9
TGTGCCAGCAGCCCAAAACAGGGCTACGAGCAGTACTTC
CASSPKQGYEQYF
>NA|TRBJ2-2|NA|TRBV11-2
TGTGCCAGCAGCCTTAGCTGGGGGAAAACCGGGGAGCTGTTTTTT
CASSLSWGKTGELFF
>TRBD2|TRBJ2-5|once|TRBV5-1
TGCGCCAGCAGCTTAAGGCTAGCGGGTCAGGAATCCCAAGAGACCCAGTACTTC
CASSLRLAGQESQETQYF
>NA|TRBJ1-1|NA|TRBV13
TGTGCCAGCAGCTCAATAGGGACTGAAGCTTTCTTT
CASSSIGTEAFF
>NA|TRBJ1-4|NA|TRBV2
TGTGCCAGCAGTGAAGAAAATGAAAAACTGTTTTTT
CASSEENEKLFF
>TRBD1|TRBJ1-4|NA|TRBV4-2
TGTGCCAGCAGCCACGCGCAGGGGGACGAAAAACTGTTTTTT
CASSHAQGDEKLFF
>NA|TRBJ2-1|NA|TRBV14
TGTGCCAGCAGCCAAGTTAACGGTGCCTACAATGAGCAGTTCTTC
CASSQVNGAYNEQFF
>TRBD1|TRBJ2-3|NA|TRBV7-9
TGTGCCAGCAGCTCGCGACAGGGGTATGAAGATACGCAGTATTTT
CASSSRQGYEDTQYF
>NA|TRBJ2-3|NA|TRBV4-1
TGCGCCAGCAGTCAGCGGCCTAGCACAGATACGCAGTATTTT
CASSQRPSTDTQYF
>NA|TRBJ1-2|NA|TRBV29-1
TGCAGCGTTTTTAACAGACTTACCCTTTATGGCTACACCTTC
CSVFNRLTLYGYTF
>NA|TRBJ2-7|few|TRBV4-2
TGTGCCAGCAGCCAAGGTTCGAGAGGGAGGAGCTCCTACGAGCAGTACTTC
CASSQGSRGRSSYEQYF
>TRBD2|TRBJ2-5|NA|TRBV11-2
TGTGCCAGCAGCTTAGTTAGCGGGGGGGTGGTTGGAGAGACCCAGTACTTC
CASSLVSGGVVGETQYF
>NA|TRBJ2-5|NA|TRBV5-6
TGTGCCAGCAGCTTTGGTCGGGGGACGGCTGGTGTCCAGTACTTC
CASSFGRGTAGVQYF
>NA|TRBJ2-3|NA|TRBV4-2
TGTGCCAGCAGCCAAGGCCTTTGGCTCCCTAATACGCAGTATTTT
CASSQGLWLPNTQYF
>TRBD1|TRBJ1-1|NA|TRBV4-1
TGCGCCAGCAGCCAGGGACAGGGGAATACTGAAGCTTTCTTT
CASSQGQGNTEAFF
>NA|TRBJ2-3|NA|TRBV13
TGTGCCAGCAGCTTGGTCGGGCCCGAGGGAAGAGCGCAGTATTTT
CASSLVGPEGRAQYF
>NA|TRBJ1-3|NA|TRBV7-9
TGTGCCAGCAGTCGACAGGCCTCCACCTTAAACACCATATATTTT
CASSRQASTLNTIYF
>TRBD1|TRBJ2-7|NA|TRBV19
TGTGCCAGTAGCCAAACCGACAGGGTACTCTTCGAGCAGTACTTC
CASSQTDRVLFEQYF
>TRBD1|TRBJ1-1|NA|TRBV7-9
TGTGCCAGCAGCGGTCCGACAGGGCCGAACACTGAAGCTTTCTTT
CASSGPTGPNTEAFF
>NA|TRBJ1-5|NA|TRBV13
TGTGCCAGCAGCTTAGGGTCCAGTCAGCCCCAGCATTTT
CASSLGSSQPQHF
>TRBD1|TRBJ2-7|few|TRBV7-8
TGTGCCAGCAGCACCGGGACAGGGGACTACGAGCAGTACTTC
CASSTGTGDYEQYF
>NA|TRBJ1-1|NA|TRBV2
TGTGCCAGCAGTCGGGAGATAGTTGTTTCTGAAGCTTTCTTT
CASSREIVVSEAFF
>TRBD2|TRBJ2-7|NA|TRBV11-2
TGTGCCAGCAGCCCCTCTAGCGGGAACGGCTACGAGCAGTACTTC
CASSPSSGNGYEQYF
>NA|TRBJ2-1|NA|TRBV5-4
TGTGCCAGCAGCTACTGGGAGGCAGGGCCCTACAATGAGCAGTTCTTC
CASSYWEAGPYNEQFF
>NA|TRBJ1-1|NA|TRBV6-5
TGTGCCAGCAGTTACTTTGCTCCCGAAAACCCTGAAGCTTTCTTT
CASSYFAPENPEAFF
>TRBD1|TRBJ1-1|NA|TRBV15
TGTGCCACCAGCAGAGCCGGGACAGGGGGGGAGGGAGCTTTCTTT
CATSRAGTGGEGAFF
>NA|TRBJ2-5|NA|TRBV9
TGTGCCAGCAGCCCCCCGGACGGCGCCAAGAGGACCCAGTACTTC
CASSPPDGAKRTQYF
>NA|TRBJ1-5|NA|TRBV7-6
TGTGCCAGCAGCCCGGACGGGAATAGCAATCAGCCCCAGCATTTT
CASSPDGNSNQPQHF
>NA|TRBJ2-7|NA|TRBV28
TGTGCCAGCAATGGAGATCCTCCCTACGAGCAGTACTTC
CASNGDPPYEQYF
>NA|TRBJ2-7|NA|TRBV7-9
TGTGCCAGCAGTTCTGACCCGACCTACGAGCAGTACTTC
CASSSDPTYEQYF
>NA|TRBJ2-1|once|TRBV11-3
TGTGCCAGCAGCTCCCTTTTGTCAGGGGCCTACAATGAGCAGTTCTTC
CASSSLLSGAYNEQFF
>NA|TRBJ2-1|NA|TRBV5-6
TGTGCCAGCAGCTTGTACGGACAGGAGCAGTTCTTC
CASSLYGQEQFF
>NA|TRBJ1-2|NA|TRBV6-1
TGTGCCAGCAGCGCGGACTTCCATGGCTACACCTTC
CASSADFHGYTF
>NA|TRBJ2-5|NA|TRBV7-9
TGTGCCAGCAGCGGACCTCAGGGTGGTAAGGCAAGAGAGACCCAGTACTTC
CASSGPQGGKARETQYF
>NA|TRBJ1-5|NA|TRBV5-1
TGCGCCAGCAGCCCTGTATCCAATCAGCCCCAGCATTTT
CASSPVSNQPQHF
>TRBD2|TRBJ2-1|NA|TRBV29-1
TGCAGCGTTGAAAATCCCCTAGCGGGAGAGGTCCCCCTCTTC
CSVENPLAGEVPLF
>NA|TRBJ1-1|NA|TRBV27
TGTGCCAGCAGTTCGATGAAGTATTTGGACACTGAAGCTTTCTTT
CASSSMKYLDTEAFF
>NA|TRBJ1-4|NA|TRBV28
TGTGCCTGCTACAGGGTAGGAGAAAAACTGTTTTTT
CACYRVGEKLFF
>NA|TRBJ1-3|NA|TRBV19
TGTGCCAGTAAGGATTCCCTAGGGCCTGGAAACACCATATATTTT
CASKDSLGPGNTIYF
>TRBD1|TRBJ2-1|NA|TRBV2
TGTGCCAGCAGTGCGGTGAGAGGACAGGGTCTCTCCCTGCAGAGCAATGAGCAGTTCTTC
CASSAVRGQGLSLQSNEQFF
>TRBD2|TRBJ2-1|NA|TRBV5-1
TGCGCCAGCAGCTTGGGGACTAGCGGAACCTACAATGAGCAGTTCTTC
CASSLGTSGTYNEQFF
>NA|TRBJ1-1|NA|TRBV2
TGTGCCAGCAGTGGCGGGGGGGACCACGGGACTGAAGCTTTCTTT
CASSGGGDHGTEAFF
>TRBD2|TRBJ2-2|NA|TRBV18
TGTGCCAGCTCACCGGGACTAGCGGGCGACACCGGGGAGCTGTTTTTT
CASSPGLAGDTGELFF
>NA|TRBJ1-1|NA|TRBV18
TGTGCCAGCTCACGCGACGGAAAGAACACTGAAGCTTTCTTT
CASSRDGKNTEAFF
>NA|TRBJ2-6|once|TRBV19
TGTGCCAGTAGTATTATGGGGTCCCCCACTGGGGCCAACGTCCTGACTTTC
CASSIMGSPTGANVLTF
>TRBD1|TRBJ1-5|once|TRBV5-4
TGTGCCAGCAGCCCGGGACAGCTCAATCAGCCCCAGCATTTT
CASSPGQLNQPQHF
>TRBD1|TRBJ2-5|NA|TRBV18
TGTGCCAGCTCACCGCCAGGGGGAACAGAGACCCAGTACTTC
CASSPPGGTETQYF
>NA|TRBJ2-1|NA|TRBV7-9
TGTGCCAGCAGCTTAGTCCTACGTCCCGATGAGCAGTTCTTC
CASSLVLRPDEQFF
>NA|TRBJ2-1|NA|TRBV10-2
TGCGCCAGCTACTCCCCGGGGCCTTACAATGAGCAGTTCTTC
CASYSPGPYNEQFF
>NA|TRBJ2-5|NA|TRBV18
TGTGCCAGCTCACCGGGGGAGACCCAGTACTTC
CASSPGETQYF
>NA|TRBJ1-1|few|TRBV6-5
TGTGCCAGCAGCTATGCGTTGGGCACTGAAGCTTTCTTT
CASSYALGTEAFF
>TRBD1|TRBJ1-1|few|TRBV5-6
TGTGCCAGCAGCTTGGGACAGGGGGTTTTACGAGCTTTCTTT
CASSLGQGVLRAFF
>NA|TRBJ1-1|NA|TRBV9
TGTGCCAGCGGGACCTCGTGGACTGAAGCTTTCTTT
CASGTSWTEAFF
>NA|TRBJ1-1|few|TRBV6-5
TGTGCCAGCATGGGCGGGGAAATGAACACTGAAGCTTTCTTT
CASMGGEMNTEAFF